The source of this T cell receptor beta chain is a study of cytomegalovirus exposure and HLA in healthy donors. At the level of the study: The approximately 660 first-cohort repertoires shared a platform with the approximately 110 validation repertoires, as reported in a later analysis.

Sequenced by immunoSEQ multiplex PCR; TCRdb stores in-frame clones only, minus some. The sample holds 100,000 to 150,000 clones, around 94% seen once. Study conclusions and caveats: In vitro, a few CMV-associated chains proved specific for CMV antigens. TCR clusters originating in the first cohort tended to co-occur in the approximately 120 validation repertoires, according to a later analysis.

A remark on this clone: Its target is not known.

V shed 4 bases and J shed 4 bases, with 10 bases lying between them. The germline gives CDR1 SGHDN, CDR2 FVKESK. This CDR3 is 13 amino acids long. Donors were drawn from the approximately 120-subject validation cohort, separate from the roughly 700-subject first cohort. The chain couples TRBV14 to TRBJ1-1; D is unresolved. The sample consisted of PBMCs. The receptor's source is a young woman in good health and CMV-seronegative. CDR3 residues: CASSLHGGTEAFF. DNA for the CDR3: TGTGCCAGCAGCCTTCACGGCGGCACTGAAGCTTTCTTT.